This T cell receptor beta chain derives from a study of T cell responses to AZD1222 COVID-19 vaccine. Overall study findings and caveats: Vaccination with two AZD1222 doses was followed by a rise in Spike-specific TCR breadth and depth. No repertoire was sampled before or during the peak T cell response, only after it. Baseline serology detected seropositivity in only a handful of AZD1222 recipients. Mostly white British, mostly female donors; authors suggested clonal diversity may be underestimated.

Points on this clone: Its antigen is still unknown.

The germline CDR1 and CDR2 sequences are LGHNA and YSLEER. The V and J ends lost 1 base and 1 base respectively, with 8 bases between them. The CDR3 is made up of 14 amino acids. Measured with immunoSEQ multiplex PCR; TCRdb has only the in-frame clones, and not every one. This sample has approximately 150,000 clones, with nearly 90% found just once. The sample consisted of peripheral blood, taken 28 days after the second dose of the MenACWY control vaccine. J is TRBJ2-7 and V is TRBV4-3, with D possibly matching TRBD1 (5 bases). This TCR was recovered from an adult who received the MenACWY meningococcal vaccine as a control. The CDR3 loop is CASSQVDSSYEQYF. The CDR3 coding sequence is TGCGCCAGCAGCCAAGTTGACAGTTCCTACGAGCAGTACTTC.